These 19 T cell receptor beta chains share one sample of origin, sequenced in a study of graft-versus-host responses after intestinal transplantation. These receptors have no known antigen. Here immunoSEQ multiplex PCR was the method, and the copy in TCRdb shows in-frame clones only, minus some. The table has 80,000 to 90,000 clones, about nine tenths seen once. The sample consisted of unstimulated CD4+ T cells sorted from spleen or lymph node cells, taken before intestinal transplant. The receptors were sampled from a human donor who received an intestinal transplant.

The chain links TRBV7-8 to TRBJ1-6; 7 nucleotides align to TRBD1. The CDR3 extends over 16 amino acids. V shed 0 bases and J 13 bases; nucleotides not matched to a gene: 12. CDR1 is SGHVS, CDR2 FQNEAQ, per germline. The CDR3 loop is CASSLADRNNRFPLHF. The CDR3 DNA is TGTGCCAGCAGCTTAGCGGACAGGAATAATCGTTTCCCCCTCCACTTT.

This chain links TRBV5-3 with TRBJ2-7, with 9 bases identical to TRBD2. TRBV5-3 is sorted into the ORF group, with uncertain function. This CDR3 is built from 14 residues. V was pared by 2 bases and J by 9 bases, with 9 bases of the junction left unmatched. The CDR3 bases are TGTGCCAGAAGCTTCGGGACTGGCGGGGGGGGGCAGTACTTC. This translates into CARSFGTGGGGQYF.

V and J are TRBV2 and TRBJ1-6, with TRBD1 as a possible D gene (5 bases). The V end lost 9 bases, the J end lost 7 bases, and 13 bases lay between the germline ends. This CDR3 comprises 13 residues. CDR1 and CDR2 from the germline V gene are SNHLY and FYNNEI. CDR3 DNA sequence: TGTGCCAGAGGCGGGGGACTAAATTCACCCCTCCACTTT. Its translation: CARGGGLNSPLHF.

The CDR3 loop reads CSATGTGIYGYTF. In DNA, the CDR3 is TGCAGCGCCACCGGGACAGGAATCTATGGCTACACCTTC. The rearrangement uses TRBV29-1 and TRBJ1-2; 8 bases map to TRBD1. Germline CDR1 reads SQVTM; CDR2 reads ANQGSEA. V was clipped by 7 bases and J by 4 bases; unmatched bases: 8. CDR3 length: 13 amino acids.

This rearrangement joins TRBV27 to TRBJ1-6, with D hard to call. CDR3 length equals 14 residues. In germline, CDR1 is MNHEY, CDR2 SMNVEV (reference sequence). V was trimmed by 6 bases and J by 6 bases, leaving 12 bases between them. DNA of the CDR3: TGTGCCAGCAGCAATACTCGGGTTAATTCACCCCTCCACTTT. Protein product: CASSNTRVNSPLHF.

J is TRBJ2-7 and V is TRBV6-5; 10 bases fit TRBD1. Per the germline V gene, CDR1 is MNHEY and CDR2 is SVGAGI. The junction had 5 bases not matched to a gene; V was cut back by 5 bases and J by 4 bases. This CDR3 has 14 amino acids. CDR3 region: CASSPDRGQYEQYF. The CDR3 coding sequence is TGTGCCAGCAGTCCTGACAGGGGGCAATACGAGCAGTACTTC.

This chain joins TRBV5-1 and TRBJ2-3; 9 bases agree with TRBD2. The CDR3 runs to 16 residues. Germline V gives CDR1 SGHRS, CDR2 YFSETQ. Trimming cost V 3 bases and J 6 bases; bases outside gene matches: 11. In DNA, the CDR3 is TGCGCCAGCAGCTCAAGCTCTAGCGGGGTTAGGGATACGCAGTATTTT. Protein product: CASSSSSSGVRDTQYF.

In this sample, this clone turned up a few times. The chain is built from TRBV6-5 and TRBJ1-1, with TRBD1 as a possible D gene (5 bases). This CDR3 is 12 amino acids long. Deletions cut 6 bases from V and 4 bases from J, with 9 bases between. The germline gives CDR1 MNHEY, CDR2 SVGAGI. The chain's CDR3 is CASSQGGTEAFF. DNA of the CDR3: TGTGCCAGCAGCCAGGGCGGCACTGAAGCTTTCTTT.

This chain links TRBV5-4 with TRBJ1-1; D possibly corresponds to TRBD1 (6 bases). The CDR3 runs to 15 residues. V was shortened by 4 bases and J by 4 bases, with 17 bases between the two germline ends. Germline V gene lookup returns CDR1 SGHNT and CDR2 YYREEE (reference sequence). CDR3 loop: CASSPGGAGITEAFF. CDR3 coding DNA: TGTGCCAGCAGCCCGGGGGGGGCAGGGATCACTGAAGCTTTCTTT. Supplemented by reference TRBV5-4 and TRBJ1-1, the full variable domain reads ETGVTQSPTHLIKTRGQQVTLRCSSQSGHNTVSWYQQALGQGPQFIFQYYREEENGRGNFPPRFSGLQFPNYSSELNVNALELDDSALYLCASSPGGAGITEAFFGQGTRLTVV.

This chain connects TRBV2 to TRBJ2-3, with 14 nucleotides matching TRBD2. J gave up 1 base and V 6 bases, and 9 bases lay outside the gene matches. Germline V gene lookup returns CDR1 SNHLY and CDR2 FYNNEI. The CDR3 has 18 amino acids. The CDR3 sequence is CASSPRLAGGPGTDTQYF. The CDR3 nucleotides are TGTGCCAGCAGCCCCCGACTAGCGGGGGGGCCAGGCACAGATACGCAGTATTTT.

The rearrangement links TRBV6-1 to TRBJ2-3; TRBD1 matches at 10 bases. The germline CDR1 and CDR2 sequences are MNHNS and SASEGT. Trimming removed 5 bases from V and 5 bases from J; junction bases left unmatched: 19. The CDR3 consists of 19 residues. Here the CDR3 reads CASSQGLTGDRGQKDTQYF. The DNA for the CDR3 is TGTGCCAGCAGTCAAGGCCTCACCGGGGACAGGGGCCAGAAAGATACGCAGTATTTT.

This chain links TRBV5-1 with TRBJ2-1; the D gene is possibly TRBD1 (6 bases). Germline V gives CDR1 SGHRS, CDR2 YFSETQ. The CDR3 spans 15 residues. V lost 4 bases and J lost 5, with 16 bases in between. In nucleotides, the CDR3 is TGCGCCAGCAGCCCCCCCGGGACAAAAAACAATGAGCAGTTCTTC. As protein: CASSPPGTKNNEQFF. The full variable domain, its missing parts supplied by reference TRBV5-1 and TRBJ2-1, is KAGVTQTPRYLIKTRGQQVTLSCSPISGHRSVSWYQQTPGQGLQFLFEYFSETQRNKGNFPGRFSGRQFSNSRSEMNVSTLELGDSALYLCASSPPGTKNNEQFFGPGTRLTVL.

This clone was picked up one time. The gene calls are TRBV6-1 and TRBJ2-7, with TRBD1 matching over 9 bases. The CDR3 loop spans 14 amino acids. The junction had 9 bases not matched to a gene; V was cut back by 7 bases and J by 5 bases. CDR1 and CDR2 (germline): MNHNS, SASEGT. CDR3 nucleotide sequence: TGTGCCAGCACATTCACAGGGGGCGCGAACGAGCAGTACTTC. Translating it yields CASTFTGGANEQYF.

V and J are TRBV14 and TRBJ2-5; D may be TRBD1 (5 bases). Trimming took 4 bases from V and 4 from J, leaving 13 bases between them. The CDR3 is made up of 14 amino acids. Germline CDR1 and CDR2: SGHDN and FVKESK. DNA of the CDR3: TGTGCCAGCAGCCCAGTCCGACAGAGAGAGACCCAGTACTTC. Translation gives CASSPVRQRETQYF.

This chain links TRBV11-3 with TRBJ2-7, with 7 bases matching TRBD2. The CDR3 runs 15 residues. Per germline, CDR1 SGHNT and CDR2 YENEEA. V lost 2 bases to trimming and J lost 2 bases; unmatched junction nucleotides: 6. The CDR3 region is CASSLFTSATYEQYF. CDR3 DNA sequence: TGTGCCAGCAGCTTATTTACTAGCGCGACCTACGAGCAGTACTTC. The entire variable domain, with the rest obtained from reference TRBV11-3 and TRBJ2-7, is as follows: EAGVVQSPRYKIIEKKQPVAFWCNPISGHNTLYWYLQNLGQGPELLIRYENEEAVDDSQLPKDRFSAERLKGVDSTLKIQPAELGDSAVYLCASSLFTSATYEQYFGPGTRLTVT.

The chain joins TRBV29-1 to TRBJ1-6, with a possible D match to TRBD1 (6 bases). Germline V lookup: CDR1 SQVTM, CDR2 ANQGSEA. Trimming shortened V by 5 bases and J by 8 bases, and 19 bases separated the two germline ends. The length of the CDR3 is 15 residues. The CDR3 loop reads CSVLTSSQGHSPLHF. The CDR3 DNA reads as TGCAGCGTTCTTACGTCTTCCCAGGGGCATTCACCCCTCCACTTT.

This clone appeared once. CDR3 loop: CAIRRQGTMAEAFF. The CDR3 nucleotides are TGTGCCATCAGAAGACAGGGTACGATGGCTGAAGCTTTCTTT. This chain connects TRBV10-3 to TRBJ1-1; 7 bases are shared with TRBD1. The CDR3 has 14 residues. J was trimmed by 6 bases and V by 6 bases; bases with no gene match: 10. The V gene's germline CDR1 is ENHRY and CDR2 SYGVKD.

This clone was seen only a few times. This chain joins TRBV10-3 and TRBJ1-6; TRBD1 agrees at 8 bases. The CDR3 consists of 14 residues. Losses at the gene ends were 6 bases for V and 7 bases for J; bases not matched to a gene: 5. Per germline, CDR1 ENHRY and CDR2 SYGVKD. This CDR3 reads CAISQGAVNSPLHF. CDR3 DNA sequence: TGTGCCATCAGCCAGGGGGCTGTAAATTCACCCCTCCACTTT.

A note on this clone: Other DNA sequences in the same sample also yield this CDR3. The V gene is TRBV5-4, the J gene TRBJ1-5; no firm D call. Trimming left V 0 bases short and J 6 bases short, with 4 bases between. Per the germline V gene, CDR1 is SGHNT and CDR2 is YYREEE (reference sequence). The CDR3 length is 12 residues. The CDR3 region is CASSLAGQPQHF. In DNA form, the CDR3 reads TGTGCCAGCAGCTTGGCCGGTCAGCCCCAGCATTTT.